Below, 30 T cell receptor beta chains from the same sample are listed, as sequenced in a study of shared clonotypes between healthy human individuals. Generated by immunoSEQ multiplex PCR, the TCRdb table keeps only in-frame clones and is missing some. The table shows over a million clones, with roughly 97% occurring only once. The sequenced sample was naive CD4+ T cells sorted from blood. Subset: CD45RA+ positively selected. These receptors all stem from a man aged 25-45 years in good health.

V gene TRBV18 combines with J gene TRBJ1-1; D uncertain. This CDR3 contains 16 residues. The germline V and J ends were trimmed by 4 bases and 1 base, with 16 bases remaining between them. Germline assignment: CDR1 KGHSH and CDR2 LQKENI. In DNA, the CDR3 is TGTGCCAGCTCACGGATCGGGTTTCTCGAGAACACTGAAGCTTTCTTT. This codes for CASSRIGFLENTEAFF.

The rearrangement uses TRBV4-1 and TRBJ2-2; no firm D call. This CDR3 is 14 amino acids long. Trimming took 1 base from V and 5 from J, leaving 8 bases between them. CDR1 is MGHRA and CDR2 is YSYEKL in the germline V gene. The CDR3 nucleotides read TGCGCCAGCAGCCAAGTGGTCCAGACCGGGGAGCTGTTTTTT. It specifies CASSQVVQTGELFF.

The rearrangement uses TRBV4-1 and TRBJ1-1; 7 nucleotides line up with TRBD1. The CDR3 loop spans 14 amino acids. From germline, CDR1 is MGHRA and CDR2 YSYEKL. The trim removed 3 bases at V and 4 bases at J, leaving 5 bases unmatched. The CDR3 coding sequence is TGCGCCAGCAGCCACCTTCCAGGGGGCACTGAAGCTTTCTTT. Translation: CASSHLPGGTEAFF.

This clone was picked up a small number of times. The V gene is TRBV7-9, the J gene TRBJ1-1; the D gene is possibly TRBD1 (5 bases). Per the germline V gene, CDR1 is SEHNR and CDR2 is FQNEAQ (reference sequence). The V end lost 3 bases, the J end lost 3 bases, and 8 bases lay between the germline ends. The CDR3 contains 13 residues. CDR3: CASSFGGDTEAFF. The CDR3 DNA reads TGTGCCAGCAGCTTCGGGGGGGACACTGAAGCTTTCTTT.

J is TRBJ2-5 and V is TRBV5-4; 16 nucleotides line up with TRBD2. The CDR3 length is 19 residues. CDR1 and CDR2 from the germline V gene are SGHNT and YYREEE (reference sequence). The V gene end was trimmed by 0 bases and the J gene end by 1 base; junction bases not matched to a gene: 6. The CDR3 reads CASSLGGTSGRAGQETQYF. CDR3 bases: TGTGCCAGCAGCTTGGGGGGGACTAGCGGGAGGGCCGGCCAAGAGACCCAGTACTTC.

The CDR3 reads CASSQEGGRESDTQYF. CDR3 nucleotide sequence: TGCGCCAGCAGCCAAGAAGGCGGGAGAGAGTCAGATACGCAGTATTTT. The V and J genes are TRBV4-3 and TRBJ2-3, with 7 bases fitting TRBD2. V lost 0 bases to trimming and J lost 4 bases; unmatched junction nucleotides: 7. CDR3 length: 16 residues. Germline CDR1 reads LGHNA; CDR2 reads YSLEER.

CDR3 sequence (DNA): TGTGCCAGCAGTACCACTCACCCCCGGTATACGCAGTATTTT. Its protein product is CASSTTHPRYTQYF. The chain combines TRBV28 with TRBJ2-3, with D uncertain. The CDR3 has 14 residues. In germline, CDR1 is MDHEN, CDR2 SYDVKM. The ends were cut back, 5 bases at V and 7 bases at J, with 16 bases in the middle.

The chain employs TRBV6-5 and TRBJ2-7; the D gene could be TRBD1 or TRBD2 (5 bases each). CDR3 length: 15 residues. The V and J ends lost 2 bases and 2 bases respectively, with 13 bases between them. CDR1 is MNHEY, CDR2 SVGAGI, per germline. The CDR3 reads CASSYTTSGPYEQYF. The CDR3 DNA reads TGTGCCAGCAGTTACACAACCTCGGGACCCTACGAGCAGTACTTC.

V usage is TRBV2 and J usage is TRBJ2-3; 7 bases fit TRBD2. This CDR3 is built from 16 residues. The germline gives CDR1 SNHLY, CDR2 FYNNEI. The trim removed 7 bases at V and 2 bases at J, leaving 12 bases unmatched. The CDR3 spells CASMVRLAGYTDTQYF. As DNA, the CDR3 is TGTGCCAGCATGGTCCGACTAGCTGGTTACACAGATACGCAGTATTTT.

This sequence joins TRBV5-5 and TRBJ1-5; D is ambiguous. Trimming left V 1 base short and J 5 bases short, with 10 bases between. This CDR3 is built from 14 residues. Germline lookup yields CDR1 SGHKS and CDR2 YYEKEE (reference sequence). The CDR3 loop is CASSLSSYDQPQHF. The CDR3 bases are TGTGCCAGCAGCTTGTCCAGTTACGATCAGCCCCAGCATTTT.

V gene TRBV7-8 combines with J gene TRBJ2-7; TRBD1 agrees at 9 bases. The CDR3 is made up of 15 amino acids. From germline, CDR1 is SGHVS and CDR2 FQNEAQ. With 2 bases clipped from V and 7 bases from J, the junction kept 9 bases outside the gene matches. This chain's CDR3 is CASSLFQGTGLEQYF. The CDR3 DNA follows: TGTGCCAGCAGCTTATTCCAGGGGACAGGGTTGGAGCAGTACTTC.

The V gene is TRBV19, the J gene TRBJ2-1, with 7 positions matching TRBD2. Germline trimming cut 5 bases from V and 8 bases from J; bases unmatched to any gene: 9. This CDR3 comprises 14 residues. The germline gives CDR1 LNHDA, CDR2 SQIVND (reference sequence). The CDR3 sequence: CASSLTPTSHEQFF. In DNA, the CDR3 is TGTGCCAGTAGTCTCACGCCGACTAGCCATGAGCAGTTCTTC.

This chain connects TRBV19 to TRBJ2-7, with TRBD2 matching 8 bases. The CDR3 is 14 amino acids. CDR1 and CDR2 from the germline V gene are LNHDA and SQIVND (reference sequence). J gave up 2 bases and V 5 bases, and 5 bases lay outside the gene matches. The CDR3 DNA follows: TGTGCCAGTAGTGACCGGGGGGGGACCTACGAGCAGTACTTC. Translation: CASSDRGGTYEQYF.

The genes are TRBV5-1 and TRBJ1-4; 7 bases are shared with TRBD1. With V trimmed by 3 bases and J by 0 bases, 5 bases remained unmatched. The CDR3 contains 16 residues. CDR1 is SGHRS and CDR2 is YFSETQ in the germline V gene. The CDR3 loop is CASSSQGGTTNEKLFF. CDR3 DNA sequence: TGCGCCAGCAGCTCCCAGGGGGGTACAACTAATGAAAAACTGTTTTTT.

The chain joins TRBV7-2 to TRBJ2-3; D gene uncertain. The germline CDR1 and CDR2 sequences are SGHTA and FQGNSA. Trimming stripped 4 bases from V and 2 bases from J, with 7 bases between. The CDR3 extends over 13 amino acids. The CDR3 DNA sequence: TGTGCCAGCAGCTCCCAGGTCACAGATACGCAGTATTTT. This translates into CASSSQVTDTQYF.

This chain uses TRBV27 with TRBJ2-3; 11 nucleotides match TRBD2. CDR1 and CDR2 (germline): MNHEY, SMNVEV (reference sequence). J gave up 0 bases and V 8 bases, and 10 bases lay outside the gene matches. This CDR3 has 17 amino acids. The CDR3 here is CASFTSGRRRSTDTQYF. Written as DNA, the CDR3 is TGTGCCAGCTTTACTAGCGGGAGACGACGGAGCACAGATACGCAGTATTTT.

As DNA, the CDR3 is TGCGCCAGCAGCTCTGGTGGCGGGAGTCCCGAAGAGACCCAGTACTTC. Protein: CASSSGGGSPEETQYF. This sequence joins TRBV5-1 and TRBJ2-5, with 7 bases that match TRBD2. V gave up 3 bases and J gave up 3 bases; unmatched junction bases: 11. The CDR3 totals 16 residues. Germline lookup yields CDR1 SGHRS and CDR2 YFSETQ.

The chain has TRBV5-1 and TRBJ2-7; no clear D gene. The V gene lost 0 bases and the J gene lost 2 bases, with 9 bases spanning the gap. CDR3 length: 14 residues. Germline V gene lookup returns CDR1 SGHRS and CDR2 YFSETQ. CDR3 residues: CASSLESGPYEQYF. CDR3 sequence (DNA): TGCGCCAGCAGCTTGGAATCTGGCCCCTACGAGCAGTACTTC.

This clone was detected only once. The chain joins TRBV29-1 to TRBJ1-3, with 8 bases matching TRBD1. V was clipped by 3 bases and J by 0 bases; unmatched bases: 7. Germline assignment: CDR1 SQVTM and CDR2 ANQGSEA. There are 16 residues in the CDR3. The CDR3 loop reads CSVDRDRRNSGNTIYF. CDR3 in DNA: TGCAGCGTTGACCGGGACAGGAGAAACTCTGGAAACACCATATATTTT.

The sample holds one count of this clone. This chain uses TRBV6-1 with TRBJ1-1, with D perhaps TRBD1 (6 bases). The CDR3 sequence is 15 residues long. V lost 0 bases to trimming and J lost 2 bases, with 10 bases between them. CDR1 and CDR2 from the germline V gene are MNHNS and SASEGT. Written as DNA, the CDR3 is TGTGCCAGCAGTGAAGCGGCAGGGGCCAACACTGAAGCTTTCTTT. Translating gives CASSEAAGANTEAFF.

This chain's CDR3 is CASSQTGTRDEQYF. CDR3 nucleotide sequence: TGTGCCAGCAGCCAAACCGGGACTAGGGACGAGCAGTACTTC. V and J are TRBV2 and TRBJ2-7, with 8 bases that match TRBD2. The CDR3 totals 14 residues. The germline CDR1 and CDR2 sequences are SNHLY and FYNNEI. V trimming: 6 bases; J trimming: 5 bases; junction bases outside the gene matches: 9.

The V call is TRBV4-1, the J call TRBJ2-3, with unresolved D. The CDR3 has 17 amino acids. V lost 1 base and J lost 1, with 15 bases in between. The germline V gene has CDR1 MGHRA and CDR2 YSYEKL. The CDR3 DNA is TGCGCCAGCAGCCAAGGACCACCTCACCACGGCACAGATACGCAGTATTTT. This gives the protein CASSQGPPHHGTDTQYF.

Note on this clone: This CDR3 is also generated by other DNA sequences in the sample. The J gene is TRBJ1-5, the V gene TRBV28, with a possible D match to TRBD1 (5 bases). This CDR3 region has 14 residues. Deletions cut 4 bases from V and 4 bases from J, with 11 bases between. Looked up from germline, CDR1 is MDHEN and CDR2 is SYDVKM. The CDR3 DNA reads TGTGCCAGCAGTTCAGGGCGGATAAATCAGCCCCAGCATTTT. This encodes CASSSGRINQPQHF.

The chain has TRBV27 and TRBJ2-6, with 7 bases aligning to TRBD2. V shed 4 bases and J 0 bases; nucleotides not matched to a gene: 9. CDR1 and CDR2 (germline): MNHEY, SMNVEV (reference sequence). The CDR3 is 18 residues long. The CDR3 is CASSSRKGRVSGANVLTF. In DNA form, the CDR3 reads TGTGCCAGCAGTTCCCGAAAAGGGAGGGTCTCTGGGGCCAACGTCCTGACTTTC.

The chain uses TRBV11-3 and TRBJ2-2; 10 bases are a match to TRBD1. Trimming removed 0 bases from V and 3 bases from J; junction bases left unmatched: 7. The CDR3 length is 18 residues. Germline CDR1 is SGHNT and CDR2 is YENEEA. The CDR3 coding sequence is TGTGCCAGCAGCTTAGATCCCGGGACAGGGGCCTACACCGGGGAGCTGTTTTTT. Its protein is CASSLDPGTGAYTGELFF.

Details on this clone: Other nucleotide sequences from this sample produce the same CDR3. The CDR3, as DNA: TGCAGTGCTAGGACGTCCTACGAGCAGTACTTC. It yields the protein CSARTSYEQYF. The gene calls are TRBV20-1 and TRBJ2-7; D call uncertain. The CDR3 consists of 11 residues. The ends were cut back, 3 bases at V and 1 base at J, with 4 bases in the middle. The germline gives CDR1 DFQATT, CDR2 SNEGSKA (reference sequence).

A note on this clone: The same CDR3 also results from other DNA sequences found in this sample. J is TRBJ1-5 and V is TRBV2; D perhaps matches TRBD1 (5 bases). Trimming took 6 bases from V and 1 from J, leaving 7 bases between them. The CDR3 is made up of 13 amino acids. Germline V gene sequence: CDR1 SNHLY, CDR2 FYNNEI. The CDR3 DNA is TGTGCCAGCAGGGGGGACAGCAATCAGCCCCAGCATTTT. Protein product: CASRGDSNQPQHF. Using reference TRBV2 and TRBJ1-5 for the parts outside the CDR3, the full variable domain is EPEVTQTPSHQVTQMGQEVILRCVPISNHLYFYWYRQILGQKVEFLVSFYNNEISEKSEIFDDQFSVERPDGSNFTLKIRSTKLEDSAMYFCASRGDSNQPQHFGDGTRLSIL.

This sequence joins TRBV5-1 and TRBJ1-4, with TRBD1 identical over 9 bases. The V and J ends lost 7 bases and 8 bases, in that order; junction bases with no gene match: 9. Looked up from germline, CDR1 is SGHRS and CDR2 is YFSETQ. CDR3 length: 14 residues. This chain's CDR3 is CASGTGQNEEKLFF. The CDR3 DNA reads TGCGCCAGCGGGACAGGGCAGAATGAGGAAAAACTGTTTTTT.

The V and J genes are TRBV19 and TRBJ1-1; D ambiguous. Germline loops: CDR1 LNHDA, CDR2 SQIVND (reference sequence). CDR3 length: 14 amino acids. Between the trimmed V and J ends, which lost 7 bases and 0 bases, there was a span of 12 bases. CDR3 sequence (DNA): TGTGCCAGTAATCCCGGGCCCATGAACACTGAAGCTTTCTTT. Translating it yields CASNPGPMNTEAFF.

The CDR3 sequence is CASSGILGGGGNQPQHF. CDR3 nucleotide sequence: TGTGCCAGTAGTGGAATATTGGGCGGGGGGGGCAATCAGCCCCAGCATTTT. The chain has TRBV19 and TRBJ1-5; maybe TRBD1 (5 bases). Between the trimmed V and J ends, which lost 5 bases and 2 bases, there was a span of 19 bases. The CDR3 covers 17 residues. Germline V gene data show CDR1 as LNHDA and CDR2 as SQIVND (reference sequence).